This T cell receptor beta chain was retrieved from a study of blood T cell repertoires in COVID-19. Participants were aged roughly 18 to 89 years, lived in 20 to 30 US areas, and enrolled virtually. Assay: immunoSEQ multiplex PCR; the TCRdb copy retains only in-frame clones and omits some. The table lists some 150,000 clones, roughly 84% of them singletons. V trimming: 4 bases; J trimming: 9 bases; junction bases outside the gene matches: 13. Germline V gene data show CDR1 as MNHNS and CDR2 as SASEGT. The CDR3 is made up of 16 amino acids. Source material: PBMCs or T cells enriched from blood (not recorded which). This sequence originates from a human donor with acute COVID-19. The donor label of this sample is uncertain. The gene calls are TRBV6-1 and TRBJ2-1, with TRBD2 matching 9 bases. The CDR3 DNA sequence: TGTGCCAGCAGTGCCAGCCCGCGGGGGGGCCCGTTTGAGCAGTTCTTC. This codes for CASSASPRGGPFEQFF.